This T cell receptor (beta chain) was observed in a study of response to subunit inactivated influenza vaccine. Notes on the study in general: The authors offered the suggestion that each seasonal influenza vaccination recruits few new T cells.

TCRdb independently ran MiXCR on the RT-PCR reads; one entry per CDR3 protein. The sample carries over 150,000 distinct CDR3 sequences, approximately 10% recorded once. This clonotype was detected only a few times. Antigen: not known. The trim removed 6 bases at V and 0 bases at J, leaving 8 bases unmatched. This CDR3 has 15 residues. CDR1 is MDHEN, CDR2 SYDVKM, per germline. The V and J genes are TRBV28 and TRBJ2-7, with TRBD1 matching over 7 bases. Sequenced here: non-naive T cells sorted from PBMCs, sampled roughly 46 days after vaccination. The receptor's source is a man aged 45-65 years who received an inactivated influenza vaccine. Written as DNA, the CDR3 is TGTGCCAGCAGGATAGACACAGGGGTCTCCTACGAGCAGTACTTC. Residues: CASRIDTGVSYEQYF.